Listed here are 23 T cell receptor beta chains from one sample, sequenced in a study of T cell responses to AZD1222 COVID-19 vaccine. Assay used: immunoSEQ multiplex PCR; TCRdb lists only in-frame clones, some missing. The sample holds 200,000 to 250,000 clones; less than 95% are singletons and the top ten take over 1.5%. Specimen: peripheral blood, collected 28 days after the second dose of the MenACWY control vaccine. These TCRs come from an adult who received the MenACWY meningococcal vaccine as a control.

This clone was detected only once. The chain employs TRBV7-9 and TRBJ1-4; 9 bases are shared with TRBD1. The CDR3 totals 16 residues. Germline CDR1 reads SEHNR; CDR2 reads FQNEAQ (reference sequence). V shed 5 bases, J shed 7 bases, and the junction held 11 bases outside the gene matches. In DNA, the CDR3 is TGTGCCAGCAGCGGCTCCGTCAGGGACAGGGTTGAAAAACTGTTTTTT. Translated: CASSGSVRDRVEKLFF.

The rearrangement joins TRBV6-1 to TRBJ2-3; no definite D call. Looked up from germline, CDR1 is MNHNS and CDR2 is SASEGT. V lost 1 base and J lost 3, with 2 bases in between. The CDR3 spans 12 residues. The CDR3 spells CASSEGTDTQYF. The CDR3 DNA follows: TGTGCCAGCAGTGAAGGGACAGATACGCAGTATTTT.

This chain uses TRBV18 with TRBJ1-1, with a weak D call TRBD1 (5 bases). The CDR3 has 14 amino acids. V was clipped by 6 bases and J by 8 bases, with 19 bases between them. Germline V gene sequence: CDR1 KGHSH, CDR2 LQKENI. This chain's CDR3 is CASSPPTATREAFF. The CDR3 DNA sequence: TGTGCCAGCTCCCCGCCGACAGCGACTAGAGAAGCTTTCTTT. The full variable domain, rest sourced from reference TRBV18 and TRBJ1-1, is NAGVMQNPRHLVRRRGQEARLRCSPMKGHSHVYWYRQLPEEGLKFMVYLQKENIIDESGMPKERFSAEFPKEGPSILRIQQVVRGDSAAYFCASSPPTATREAFFGQGTRLTVV.

This rearrangement joins TRBV28 to TRBJ2-3, with TRBD2 as a possible D gene (5 bases). Trimming took 6 bases from V and 11 from J, leaving 12 bases between them. This CDR3 spans 11 amino acids. Per germline, CDR1 MDHEN and CDR2 SYDVKM. For the CDR3, the DNA is TGTGCCAGCAGCTTCGGGGTTTTGCAGTATTTT. Residues: CASSFGVLQYF.

The V call is TRBV6-4, the J call TRBJ2-3, with 8 positions matching TRBD2. Germline V gene lookup returns CDR1 MRHNA and CDR2 SNTAGT. This CDR3 has 14 residues. J gave up 5 bases and V 3 bases, and 4 bases lay outside the gene matches. The CDR3, as DNA: TGTGCCAGCAGTGAAAGCGGGGGACAAGATACGCAGTATTTT. This gives the protein CASSESGGQDTQYF.

The CDR3, as DNA: TGTGCCAGCAGCGTCGGGACAGACCCAAACACCATATATTTT. Amino acid sequence: CASSVGTDPNTIYF. The gene calls are TRBV11-2 and TRBJ1-3; 7 positions agree with TRBD1. Germline V CDR1 and CDR2: SGHAT, FQNNGV. This CDR3 is 14 amino acids long. V shed 5 bases and J 6 bases; nucleotides not matched to a gene: 7.

This clone was seen a single time. The chain couples TRBV5-1 to TRBJ2-3; D is possibly TRBD2 (5 bases). V was trimmed by 3 bases and J by 1 base, leaving 9 bases between them. The CDR3 has 14 amino acids. Germline CDR1 reads SGHRS; CDR2 reads YFSETQ. CDR3 nucleotide sequence: TGCGCCAGCAGCTATAGCGCCGGCACAGATACGCAGTATTTT. This translates into CASSYSAGTDTQYF.

This chain uses TRBV14 with TRBJ1-2; 8 nucleotides align to TRBD1. There are 15 residues in the CDR3. Germline CDR1 is SGHDN and CDR2 is FVKESK. The ends lost 4 bases at V and 5 bases at J; junction bases unmatched: 9. The CDR3, as DNA: TGTGCCAGCAGCCTCGGACAGGGCCGTTCGTATGGCTACACCTTC. Translation: CASSLGQGRSYGYTF.

The chain uses TRBV4-3 and TRBJ1-1; tentative D call: TRBD1 (5 bases). Trimming removed 4 bases from V and 2 bases from J, with 11 bases in between. There are 14 residues in the CDR3. CDR1 is LGHNA and CDR2 is YSLEER in the germline V gene. The CDR3 sequence is CASSPGVLNTEAFF. The CDR3 region has the DNA TGCGCCAGCAGCCCGGGGGTCCTCAACACTGAAGCTTTCTTT.

The chain recombines TRBV6-5 with TRBJ1-1; 8 bases fit TRBD1. The CDR3 has 14 amino acids. With V trimmed by 6 bases and J by 7 bases, 10 bases remained unmatched. CDR1 and CDR2 from the germline V gene are MNHEY and SVGAGI. The CDR3 sequence is CASRDRGFPGEAFF. The CDR3 DNA sequence: TGTGCCAGCAGAGACAGGGGATTTCCGGGTGAAGCTTTCTTT.

The chain carries TRBV24-1 and TRBJ2-2, with 8 bases identical to TRBD1. Germline trimming cut 5 bases from V and 4 bases from J; bases unmatched to any gene: 11. Germline V gene data show CDR1 as KGHDR and CDR2 as SFDVKD. The CDR3 sequence is 17 residues long. The CDR3 is CATSAQEGQVSTGELFF. The CDR3 coding sequence is TGTGCCACCAGTGCCCAGGAGGGACAGGTCAGCACCGGGGAGCTGTTTTTT.

CDR3 sequence reads: CASSQVLLAGQRGNEQFF. The CDR3 bases are TGTGCCAGCAGCCAAGTACTTCTAGCAGGGCAAAGGGGCAATGAGCAGTTCTTC. The genes are TRBV3-1 (or the pseudogene TRBV3-2) and TRBJ2-1; either TRBD1 or TRBD2 may fit D (5 bases each). Germline V gene lookup returns CDR1 LGHDT and CDR2 YNNKEL (reference sequence). The CDR3 loop spans 18 amino acids. V shed 1 base and J shed 6 bases, with 22 bases lying between them.

V gene TRBV5-1 combines with J gene TRBJ1-6; unclear D gene. CDR3 size: 14 residues. Germline CDR1 SGHRS, CDR2 YFSETQ. The V and J ends lost 0 bases and 7 bases respectively, with 8 bases between them. The DNA of the CDR3 is TGCGCCAGCAGCTTGGAAGTCGGAAATTCACCCCTCCACTTT. It is translated as CASSLEVGNSPLHF. Filled out from reference TRBV5-1 and TRBJ1-6, the complete variable domain reads KAGVTQTPRYLIKTRGQQVTLSCSPISGHRSVSWYQQTPGQGLQFLFEYFSETQRNKGNFPGRFSGRQFSNSRSEMNVSTLELGDSALYLCASSLEVGNSPLHFGNGTRLTVT.

This clone was seen just once. As DNA, the CDR3 is TGTGCCAGCAGTTCTCCGAGCAGCTATAATGAAAAACTGTTTTTT. It codes for CASSSPSSYNEKLFF. This chain links TRBV27 with TRBJ1-4; D is unclear. This CDR3 region has 15 residues. Germline V CDR1 and CDR2: MNHEY, SMNVEV (reference sequence). The ends were cut back, 4 bases at V and 4 bases at J, with 13 bases in the middle.

This clone appeared once. V gene TRBV6-5 combines with J gene TRBJ2-1; D unclear. The germline V gene has CDR1 MNHEY and CDR2 SVGAGI. Trimming pared 0 bases from V and 15 bases from J, leaving 15 bases between. The CDR3 contains 13 residues. In DNA form, the CDR3 reads TGTGCCAGCAGTTACTCGAACGCGCCCGCTGGGTTCTTC. Translating gives CASSYSNAPAGFF.

In its sample, this clone was seen a few times. This rearrangement joins TRBV6-1 to TRBJ2-7; TRBD2 agrees at 9 bases. V trimming: 1 base; J trimming: 5 bases; junction bases outside the gene matches: 15. Germline-derived CDR1 and CDR2 are MNHNS and SASEGT. The CDR3 has 18 residues. DNA of the CDR3: TGTGCCAGCAGTGAAGAAAGCGGGGGTAGGGCTAGCGGGAACGAGCAGTACTTC. It translates to CASSEESGGRASGNEQYF.

This sequence joins TRBV7-2 and TRBJ2-2; weak D call: TRBD1 (5 bases). The CDR3 is 17 amino acids. Germline V gives CDR1 SGHTA, CDR2 FQGNSA. Trimming took off 0 bases at V and 7 bases at J, with 18 bases between the two ends. The CDR3 sequence: CASSLALVAREGGELFF. In DNA form, the CDR3 reads TGTGCCAGCAGCTTAGCGCTAGTGGCCAGGGAAGGCGGGGAGCTGTTTTTT.

The rearrangement uses TRBV9 and TRBJ1-2, with D perhaps TRBD1 (5 bases). With 0 bases removed from V and 2 bases from J, the gap between germline ends came to 8 bases. The CDR3 spans 14 residues. Germline V gene sequence: CDR1 SGDLS, CDR2 YYNGEE. Written as DNA, the CDR3 is TGTGCCAGCAGCGTAGGACAGATGAACTATGGCTACACCTTC. Translated, it gives CASSVGQMNYGYTF.

J is TRBJ2-1 and V is TRBV12-3 or TRBV12-4; unclear D gene. V lost 7 bases and J 9 bases, leaving 13 bases between the germline ends. The CDR3 consists of 12 residues. The CDR3 region is CASTKTLVEQFF. The CDR3 DNA reads TGTGCCAGCACTAAGACGCTAGTTGAGCAGTTCTTC.

V gene TRBV5-5 combines with J gene TRBJ2-2; D gene ambiguous. This CDR3 is 13 amino acids long. The germline V and J ends were trimmed by 3 bases and 3 bases, with 6 bases remaining between them. Germline V gene lookup returns CDR1 SGHKS and CDR2 YYEKEE (reference sequence). The CDR3 region has the DNA TGTGCCAGCAGCTCGCTCTACACCGGGGAGCTGTTTTTT. This codes for CASSSLYTGELFF.

DNA for the CDR3: TGTGCCAGCAGTTCAGCGGCGGGGGCCCTACAGACGCAGTATTTT. This translates into CASSSAAGALQTQYF. The V and J genes are TRBV7-9 and TRBJ2-3; TRBD2 might be the D (7 bases). CDR3 length: 15 amino acids. Trimming stripped 6 bases from V and 9 bases from J, with 22 bases between. CDR1 is SEHNR and CDR2 is FQNEAQ in the germline V gene (reference sequence).

The chain has TRBV29-1 and TRBJ1-4; D gene uncertain. CDR1 SQVTM and CDR2 ANQGSEA come from the germline V gene. The CDR3 sequence is 13 residues long. V was cut by 5 bases and J by 3 bases, with 10 bases left in between. The CDR3 here is CSVRSGPNEKLFF. CDR3 coding DNA: TGCAGCGTTCGATCCGGCCCTAATGAAAAACTGTTTTTT.

The chain carries TRBV24-1 and TRBJ1-1; 8 nucleotides match TRBD1. The CDR3 loop spans 13 amino acids. Germline values: CDR1 KGHDR, CDR2 SFDVKD. Trimming cost V 7 bases and J 3 bases; bases outside gene matches: 3. The CDR3 loop reads CATRLQGDTEAFF. The DNA for the CDR3 is TGTGCCACCAGGCTACAGGGGGACACTGAAGCTTTCTTT.